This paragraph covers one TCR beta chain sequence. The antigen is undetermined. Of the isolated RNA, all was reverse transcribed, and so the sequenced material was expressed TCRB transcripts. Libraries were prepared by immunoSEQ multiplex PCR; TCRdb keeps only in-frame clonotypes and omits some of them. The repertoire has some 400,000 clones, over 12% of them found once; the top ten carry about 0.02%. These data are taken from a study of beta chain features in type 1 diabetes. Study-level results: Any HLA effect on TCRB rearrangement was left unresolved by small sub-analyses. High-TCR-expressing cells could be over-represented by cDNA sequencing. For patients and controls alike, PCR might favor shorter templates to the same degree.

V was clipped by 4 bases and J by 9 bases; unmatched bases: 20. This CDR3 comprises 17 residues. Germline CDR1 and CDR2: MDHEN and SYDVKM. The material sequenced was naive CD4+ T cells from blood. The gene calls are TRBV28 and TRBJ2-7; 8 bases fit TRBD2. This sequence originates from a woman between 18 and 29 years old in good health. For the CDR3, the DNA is TGTGCCAGCAGTTCGGACTTACTAGCGGCTCTTTCTACGGGGCAGTACTTC. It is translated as CASSSDLLAALSTGQYF.